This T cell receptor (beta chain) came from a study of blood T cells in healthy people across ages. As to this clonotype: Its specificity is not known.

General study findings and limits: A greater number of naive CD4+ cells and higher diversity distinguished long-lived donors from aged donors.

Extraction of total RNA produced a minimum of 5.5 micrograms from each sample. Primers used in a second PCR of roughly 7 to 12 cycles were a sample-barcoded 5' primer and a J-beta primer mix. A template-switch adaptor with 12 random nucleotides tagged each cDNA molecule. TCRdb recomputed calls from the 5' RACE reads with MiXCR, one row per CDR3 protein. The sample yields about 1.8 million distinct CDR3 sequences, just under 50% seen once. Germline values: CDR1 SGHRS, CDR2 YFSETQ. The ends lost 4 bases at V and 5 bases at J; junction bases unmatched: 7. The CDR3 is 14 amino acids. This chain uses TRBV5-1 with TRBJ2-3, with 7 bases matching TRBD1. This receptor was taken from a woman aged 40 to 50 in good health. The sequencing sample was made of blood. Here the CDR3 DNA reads TGCGCCAGCAGCCGAGGACAGGCGGGAGATACGCAGTATTTT. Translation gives CASSRGQAGDTQYF.